Listed here is a single TCR beta chain. Its ends do not fully match the called genes, so a read error is possible. The data stem from a study of blood T cells in healthy people across ages. Then a second PCR, running roughly 7 to 11 cycles, was carried out with a sample-barcoded 5' primer and a J-beta primer mix. MiXCR, run by TCRdb on the 5' RACE reads, gives a single entry per CDR3 protein. The data hold about 680,000 distinct CDR3 sequences, with 45% to 50% observed a single time. The TCR comes from a woman in her sixties in good health. Sample: blood.

CDR3 nucleotides: TGCGCCAGCAGCTTGCCAAACGGAGTCACAGATTCGCAGTATTTT. It yields the protein CASSLPNGVTDSQYF. The chain has TRBV5-1 and TRBJ2-3, with D unclear. Germline loops: CDR1 SGHRS, CDR2 YFSETQ. The length of the CDR3 is 15 residues.